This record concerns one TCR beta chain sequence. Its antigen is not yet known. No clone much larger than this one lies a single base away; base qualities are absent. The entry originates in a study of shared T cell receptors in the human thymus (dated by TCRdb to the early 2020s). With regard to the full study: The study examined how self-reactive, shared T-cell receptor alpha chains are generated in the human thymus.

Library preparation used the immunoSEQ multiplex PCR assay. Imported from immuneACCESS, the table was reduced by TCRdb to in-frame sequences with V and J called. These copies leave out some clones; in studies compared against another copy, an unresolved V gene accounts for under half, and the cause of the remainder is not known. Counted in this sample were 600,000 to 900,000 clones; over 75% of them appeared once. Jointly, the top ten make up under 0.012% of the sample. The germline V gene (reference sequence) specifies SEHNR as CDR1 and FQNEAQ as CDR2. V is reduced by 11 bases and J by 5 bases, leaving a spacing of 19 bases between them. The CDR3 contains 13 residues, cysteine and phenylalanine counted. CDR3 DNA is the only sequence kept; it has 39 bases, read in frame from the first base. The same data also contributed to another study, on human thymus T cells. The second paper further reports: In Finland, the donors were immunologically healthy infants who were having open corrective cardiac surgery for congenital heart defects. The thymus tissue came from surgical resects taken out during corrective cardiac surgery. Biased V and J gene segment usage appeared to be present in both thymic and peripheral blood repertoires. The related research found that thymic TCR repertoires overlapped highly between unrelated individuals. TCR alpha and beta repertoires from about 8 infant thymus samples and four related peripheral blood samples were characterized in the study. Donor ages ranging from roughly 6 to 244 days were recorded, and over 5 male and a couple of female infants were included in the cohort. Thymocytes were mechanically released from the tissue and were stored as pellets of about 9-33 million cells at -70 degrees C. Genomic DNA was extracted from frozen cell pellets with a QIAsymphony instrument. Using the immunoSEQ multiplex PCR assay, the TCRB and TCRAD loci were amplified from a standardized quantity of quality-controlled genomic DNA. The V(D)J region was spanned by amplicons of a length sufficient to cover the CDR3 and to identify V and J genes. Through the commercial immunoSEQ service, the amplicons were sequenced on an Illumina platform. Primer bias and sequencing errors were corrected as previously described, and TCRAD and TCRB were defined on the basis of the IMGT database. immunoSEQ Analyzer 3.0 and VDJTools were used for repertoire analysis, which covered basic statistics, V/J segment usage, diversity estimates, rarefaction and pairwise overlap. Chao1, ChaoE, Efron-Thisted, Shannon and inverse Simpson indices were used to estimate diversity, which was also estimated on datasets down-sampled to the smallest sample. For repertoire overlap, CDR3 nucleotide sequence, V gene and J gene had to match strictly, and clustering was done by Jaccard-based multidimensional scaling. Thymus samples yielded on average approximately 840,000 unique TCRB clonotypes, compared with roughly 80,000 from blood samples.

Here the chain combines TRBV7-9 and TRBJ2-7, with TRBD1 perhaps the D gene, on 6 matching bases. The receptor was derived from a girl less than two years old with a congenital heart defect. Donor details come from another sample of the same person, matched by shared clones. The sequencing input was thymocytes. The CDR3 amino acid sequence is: CAGKPLQGNEQYF. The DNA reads TGTGCCGGAAAGCCCCTACAGGGTAACGAGCAGTACTTC.